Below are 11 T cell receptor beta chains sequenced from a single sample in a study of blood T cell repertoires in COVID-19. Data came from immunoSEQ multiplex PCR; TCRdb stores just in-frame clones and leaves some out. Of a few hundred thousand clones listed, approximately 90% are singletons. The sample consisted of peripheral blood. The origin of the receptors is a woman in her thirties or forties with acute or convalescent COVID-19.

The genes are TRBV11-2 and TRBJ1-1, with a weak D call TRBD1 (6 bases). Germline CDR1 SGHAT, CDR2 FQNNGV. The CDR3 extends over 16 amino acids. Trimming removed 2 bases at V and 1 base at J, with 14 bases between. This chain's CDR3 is CASSLWVQGTNTEAFF. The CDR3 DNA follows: TGTGCCAGCAGCTTATGGGTTCAGGGGACGAACACTGAAGCTTTCTTT. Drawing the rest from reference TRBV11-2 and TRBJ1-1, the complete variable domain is EAGVAQSPRYKIIEKRQSVAFWCNPISGHATLYWYQQILGQGPKLLIQFQNNGVVDDSQLPKDRFSAERLKGVDSTLKIQPAKLEDSAVYLCASSLWVQGTNTEAFFGQGTRLTVV.

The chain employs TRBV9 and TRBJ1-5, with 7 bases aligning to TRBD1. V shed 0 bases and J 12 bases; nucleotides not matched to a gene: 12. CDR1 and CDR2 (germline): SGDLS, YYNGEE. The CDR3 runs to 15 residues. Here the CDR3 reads CASSVDDRAYYNQHF. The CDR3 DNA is TGTGCCAGCAGCGTAGACGACAGGGCATACTACAACCAGCATTTT. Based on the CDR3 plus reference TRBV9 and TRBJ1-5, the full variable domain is DSGVTQTPKHLITATGQRVTLRCSPRSGDLSVYWYQQSLDQGLQFLIQYYNGEERAKGNILERFSAQQFPDLHSELNLSSLELGDSALYFCASSVDDRAYYNQHFGDGTRLSIL.

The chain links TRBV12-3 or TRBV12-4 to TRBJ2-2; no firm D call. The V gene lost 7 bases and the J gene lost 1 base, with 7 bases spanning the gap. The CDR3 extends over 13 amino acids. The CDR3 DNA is TGTGCCAGCACCGCGAGGAACACCGGGGAGCTGTTTTTT. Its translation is CASTARNTGELFF.

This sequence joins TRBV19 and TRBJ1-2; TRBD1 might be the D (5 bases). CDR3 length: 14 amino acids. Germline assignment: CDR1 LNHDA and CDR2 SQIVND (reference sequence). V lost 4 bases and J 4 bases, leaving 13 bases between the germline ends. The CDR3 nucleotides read TGTGCCAGTAGTACCCGGGACTCCCTCTATGGCTACACCTTC. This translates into CASSTRDSLYGYTF.

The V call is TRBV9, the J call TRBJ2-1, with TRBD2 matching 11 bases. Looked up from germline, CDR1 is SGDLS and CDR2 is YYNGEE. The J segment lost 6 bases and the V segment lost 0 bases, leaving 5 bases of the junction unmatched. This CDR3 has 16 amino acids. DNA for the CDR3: TGTGCCAGCAGCGTAGAGGTAGCGGGGGGGCTCAATGAGCAGTTCTTC. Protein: CASSVEVAGGLNEQFF.

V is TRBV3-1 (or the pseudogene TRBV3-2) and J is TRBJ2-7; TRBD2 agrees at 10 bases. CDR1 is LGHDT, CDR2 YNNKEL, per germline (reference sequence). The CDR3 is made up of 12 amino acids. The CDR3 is CASSSTSGALLV. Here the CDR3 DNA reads TGTGCCAGCAGCTCTACTAGCGGGGCACTTCTGGTC.

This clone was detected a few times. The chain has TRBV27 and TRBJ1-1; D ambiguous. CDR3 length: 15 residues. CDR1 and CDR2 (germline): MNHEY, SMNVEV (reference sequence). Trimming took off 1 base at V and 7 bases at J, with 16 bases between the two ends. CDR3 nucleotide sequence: TGTGCCAGCAGTTTATATGGGCCACCTGAAGGTGAAGCTTTCTTT. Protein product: CASSLYGPPEGEAFF.

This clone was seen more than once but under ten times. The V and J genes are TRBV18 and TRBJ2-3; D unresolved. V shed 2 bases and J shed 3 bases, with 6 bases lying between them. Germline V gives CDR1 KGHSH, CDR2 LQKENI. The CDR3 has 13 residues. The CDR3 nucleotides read TGTGCCAGCTCACCAAGTCAGACAGATACGCAGTATTTT. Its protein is CASSPSQTDTQYF.

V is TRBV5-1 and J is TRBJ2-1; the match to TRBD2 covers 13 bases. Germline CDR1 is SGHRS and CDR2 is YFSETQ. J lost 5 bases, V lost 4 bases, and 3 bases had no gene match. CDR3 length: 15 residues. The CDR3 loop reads CASSLLAGGNNEQFF. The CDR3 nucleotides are TGCGCCAGCAGCCTACTAGCGGGGGGGAACAATGAGCAGTTCTTC.

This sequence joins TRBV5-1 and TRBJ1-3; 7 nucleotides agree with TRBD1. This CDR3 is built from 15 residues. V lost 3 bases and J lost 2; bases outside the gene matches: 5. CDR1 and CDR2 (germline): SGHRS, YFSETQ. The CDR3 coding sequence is TGCGCCAGCAGCTCTGCAGGGGGTCCTGGAAACACCATATATTTT. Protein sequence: CASSSAGGPGNTIYF.

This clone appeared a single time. This CDR3 is CASSSYRDRIWSNQPQHF. Here the CDR3 DNA reads TGTGCCAGCAGTTCATACCGGGACAGGATATGGAGCAATCAGCCCCAGCATTTT. The chain carries TRBV5-6 and TRBJ1-5; 8 bases agree with TRBD1. CDR3 length: 18 residues. The germline V gene encodes CDR1 SGHDT and CDR2 YYEEEE. The trim removed 5 bases at V and 1 base at J, leaving 14 bases unmatched.